This entry is about one T cell receptor (beta chain). No antigen is known for it. A mixed TRB-A/B primer pool amplified rearranged TRB by multiplex touch-down PCR. TCRdb processed the multiplex PCR reads anew with MiXCR; each CDR3 protein has one entry. Among about 11,000 distinct CDR3 sequences listed, 40% to 45% were seen once. This specimen comes from a study of T cell repertoires in aging, cancer and after chemotherapy. Study-level findings and limits: The repertoire data cannot show anything about immunological memory following chemotherapy.

Amplification of TCR beta used genomic DNA extracted from peripheral blood. This CDR3 is built from 11 residues. V lost 5 bases and J lost 8, with 9 bases in between. Germline CDR1 and CDR2: MNHEY and SVGAGI. The TCR originated in a human donor in good health. J is TRBJ1-2 and V is TRBV6-5; D ambiguous. Sequenced material: blood. CDR3 protein: CASSPPGGYTF. CDR3 nucleotide sequence: TGTGCCAGCAGTCCTCCTGGGGGCTACACCTTC.